Listed below are T cell receptor beta chains from one sample, sequenced in a study of shared clonotypes between healthy human individuals. Sequenced by immunoSEQ multiplex PCR; TCRdb stores in-frame clones only, minus some. In the table there are some 2.4 million clones, 93% of which are singletons. The sequenced sample was naive CD4+ T cells from PBMCs. These receptor sequences come from a man between 18 and 35 years old in good health. Some clones in this sample may be carry-over from other donors' samples. Both conserved end residues are part of each CDR3. The D gene is left open where the match is weak. Not every row has a clone size; where given, it reads once, few, many or a size class.

>TRBV7-3|.|.|TRBJ1-4
CASSFRPGEKLFF
TGTGCCAGCAGCTTTCGCCCAGGGGAAAAACTGTTTTTT
>TRBV10-1|TRBD2|.|TRBJ2-3
CASSLLAGGGTDTQYF
TGCGCCAGCAGTCTACTAGCGGGAGGGGGCACAGATACGCAGTATTTT
>TRBV28|TRBD1|.|TRBJ1-2
CASSRLDRDYGYTF
TGTGCCAGCAGTCGATTGGACAGGGACTATGGCTACACCTTC
>TRBV7-2|.|.|TRBJ1-5
CASSLGPAATQHF
TGTGCCAGCAGCTTAGGTCCGGCGGCGACCCAGCATTTT
>TRBV6-1|.|.|TRBJ2-7
CASSEEKLFYEQYF
TGTGCCAGCAGTGAAGAAAAACTTTTCTACGAGCAGTACTTC
>TRBV5-1|.|.|TRBJ2-5
CASSLEGSGETQYF
TGCGCCAGCAGCTTGGAGGGGTCAGGGGAGACCCAGTACTTC
>TRBV19|TRBD1|once|TRBJ2-7
CASSVRDRGPYEQYF
TGTGCCAGTAGTGTCCGGGACAGGGGACCCTACGAGCAGTACTTC
>TRBV18|.|.|TRBJ2-3
CASSPSGSTDTQYF
TGTGCCAGCTCCCCCAGCGGTAGCACAGATACGCAGTATTTT
>TRBV5-1|TRBD2|few|TRBJ2-1
CASIYSGSSYNEQFF
TGCGCCAGCATCTATAGCGGGAGCTCCTACAATGAGCAGTTCTTC
>TRBV28|.|.|TRBJ1-5
CASISLDQPQHF
TGTGCCAGCATAAGTCTTGATCAGCCCCAGCATTTT
>TRBV10-1|TRBD1|.|TRBJ1-5
CASSESRTGDQPQHF
TGCGCCAGCAGTGAGTCGAGAACAGGGGATCAGCCCCAGCATTTT
>TRBV15|.|.|TRBJ1-1
CATSRRGILGTEAFF
TGTGCCACCAGCCGAAGGGGGATCTTGGGCACTGAAGCTTTCTTT
>TRBV7-9|TRBD1|.|TRBJ1-3
CASSSNRDRSDTIYF
TGTGCCAGCAGTTCAAACCGGGACAGGTCAGACACCATATATTTT
>TRBV27|.|.|TRBJ1-2
CASRPTGSYGYTF
TGTGCCAGCAGGCCTACAGGGTCCTATGGCTACACCTTC